Listed below are T cell receptor beta chains from one sample, sequenced in a study of CXCR3-negative and CXCR3-positive naive CD8 T cells. TCRdb re-called the 5' RACE reads and catalogs CDR3 proteins one per entry, DNA excluded. This repertoire includes approximately 88,000 distinct CDR3 sequences. Specimen: naive CXCR3+ CD8+ T cells from blood. Receptors originate from a human donor in good health. Some clones in this sample may be carry-over from other donors' samples. CDR3s include the opening cysteine and the closing phenylalanine or tryptophan. Not all rows give a size; the values are once, few, many and, for expanded clones, a class.

j_call v_call clone_size cdr3_aa
TRBJ2-7 TRBV4-3 NA CASSQDSGLAGAHYEQYF
TRBJ2-7 TRBV4-1 NA CASSQDPSYSYEQYF
TRBJ2-3 TRBV29-1 NA CSVDGLAGGPSTDTQYF
TRBJ2-1 TRBV28 NA CASSFWAEGNNEQFF
TRBJ1-1 TRBV4-1 NA CASSPRERNTEAFF
TRBJ2-7 TRBV28 NA CASNRRGGAYEQYF
TRBJ2-7 TRBV29-1 NA CSVYGLAGELSYEQYF
TRBJ2-1 TRBV6-4 NA CASSEGQGYNEQFF
TRBJ1-5 TRBV7-2 NA CASSLGPGHNANQPQHF
TRBJ2-7 TRBV25-1 NA CASSGGDRTYEQYF
TRBJ1-2 TRBV5-1 NA CASSPEQGEGYTF
TRBJ1-2 TRBV4-3 NA CASSQFRGNYGYTF
TRBJ2-7 TRBV5-1 NA CASSLSKDGGTYEQYF
TRBJ1-1 TRBV15 NA CATSRWTGDTEAFF
TRBJ2-7 TRBV28 NA CASSGTELLEQYF
TRBJ2-1 TRBV9 NA CASSPPGGLTYNEQFF
TRBJ2-1 TRBV29-1 NA CSVPSLAGVNEQFF
TRBJ2-7 TRBV9 NA CASSVGGTTIYEQYF
TRBJ1-5 TRBV6-6 NA CASTGGLRGEPQHF
TRBJ2-1 TRBV12-5 NA CASGFATDREYNEQFF
TRBJ2-7 TRBV6-2/TRBV6-3 NA CASSSQKVVEQYF
TRBJ2-7 TRBV2 NA CASGTSGSRHEQYF
TRBJ2-7 TRBV2 NA CASFSAAGNYEQYF
TRBJ2-1 TRBV28 NA CASSFLRGEQFF
TRBJ2-1 TRBV6-5 NA CASSPGAFPYNEQFF
TRBJ2-5 TRBV29-1 NA CSVDGTGGAPEFETQYF
TRBJ2-5 TRBV29-1 NA CSVEGGPWAEETQYF
TRBJ2-2 TRBV9 NA CASGVTGELFF
TRBJ1-6 TRBV28 NA CASSLGQEDSPLHF
TRBJ2-2 TRBV12-3/TRBV12-4 NA CASSPRPGSAGELFF
TRBJ2-3 TRBV20-1 NA CSALNPLAGGFTDTQYF
TRBJ2-2 TRBV12-3/TRBV12-4 NA CASRGGHPGAGELFF
TRBJ2-7 TRBV11-2 NA CASTWTSVSYEQYF
TRBJ2-2 TRBV6-2/TRBV6-3 NA CASKRGDTGELFF
TRBJ2-7 TRBV5-1 NA CASSGGTTYEQYF
TRBJ2-7 TRBV4-1 NA CASSQDPGGKYEQYF
TRBJ2-1 TRBV7-8 NA CASSSRQGSYNEQFF
TRBJ2-2 TRBV28 NA CASSSVAGEGGELFF
TRBJ2-4 TRBV15 NA CATSREGGPKNIQYF
TRBJ1-1 TRBV7-9 NA CARNLERGRAFF
TRBJ2-7 TRBV3-1 NA CASSIRDRGHREQYF
TRBJ1-1 TRBV5-1 NA CASAGTGNTEAFF
TRBJ1-1 TRBV3-1 NA CASSPEGGENTEAFF
TRBJ1-2 TRBV9 NA CASSEELLPRGYTF
TRBJ1-6 TRBV7-6 NA CASSQGTNSPLHF
TRBJ2-1 TRBV14 NA CASSHGGRNEQFF
TRBJ2-7 TRBV29-1 medium-sized CSVSQGAFYEQYF
TRBJ2-6 TRBV20-1 NA CSSKVQGDGANVLTF
TRBJ2-7 TRBV6-5 NA CASSYSTGPYEQYF
TRBJ2-7 TRBV6-5 NA CASLGAAGEQYF
TRBJ2-1 TRBV27 NA CASSIRLAGGSSYNEQFF
TRBJ2-1 TRBV11-2 NA CASSLVRANEQFF
TRBJ2-5 TRBV6-6 NA CASSYSLAVKGKETQYF
TRBJ2-1 TRBV5-5 NA CASSLDRGTEQFF
TRBJ2-1 TRBV20-1 NA CSASWGGAGDGNEQFF
TRBJ2-5 TRBV11-2 NA CASSSRQGISPETQYF
TRBJ1-1 TRBV6-5 NA CASSYSSPGLNTEAFF
TRBJ2-3 TRBV20-1 NA CSARGISSGEADTQYF
TRBJ2-2 TRBV3-1 NA CASKLRTGELFF